The present T cell receptor (beta chain) was sequenced within a study of identical twins. The table lists this clonotype with many counts. TCRdb reprocessed the 5' RACE reads via MiXCR and lists one record per CDR3 protein. The table has roughly 470,000 distinct CDR3 sequences, roughly an eighth seen once. Germline trimming cut 2 bases from V and 4 bases from J; bases unmatched to any gene: 4. The length of the CDR3 is 14 residues. This sample was also put to use in a study of yellow fever vaccine responses in identical twins.

The rearrangement joins TRBV12-3 or TRBV12-4 to TRBJ2-7, with 8 bases matching TRBD1. The receptor's source is a woman between 18 and 29 years old in good health. The sample consisted of CD4+ T cells sorted from blood. DNA for the CDR3: TGTGCCAGCAGTTTAACTCAGGGGGCTTACGAGCAGTACTTC. Protein product: CASSLTQGAYEQYF.